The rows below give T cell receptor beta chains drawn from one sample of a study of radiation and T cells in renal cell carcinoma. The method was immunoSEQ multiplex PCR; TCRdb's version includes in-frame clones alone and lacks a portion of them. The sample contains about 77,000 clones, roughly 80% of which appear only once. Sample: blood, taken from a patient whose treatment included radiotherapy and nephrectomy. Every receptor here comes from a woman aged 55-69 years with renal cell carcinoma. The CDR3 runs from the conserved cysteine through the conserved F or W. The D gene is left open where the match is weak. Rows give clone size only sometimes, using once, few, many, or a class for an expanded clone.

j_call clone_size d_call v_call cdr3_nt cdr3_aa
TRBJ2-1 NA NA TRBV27 TGTGCCAGCAGGGCAGGGATCTCCTACAATGAGCAGTTCTTC CASRAGISYNEQFF
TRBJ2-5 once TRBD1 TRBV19 TGTGCCAGTAGTGACCAGGGGGCCGAGACCCAGTACTTC CASSDQGAETQYF
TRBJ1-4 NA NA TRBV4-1 TGCGCCAGCAGCCAAGATATGCAGGGCGGACTGTTTTTT CASSQDMQGGLFF
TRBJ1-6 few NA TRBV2 TGTGCCAGCAGTGAAGCGACAGCATCACCCCTCCACTTT CASSEATASPLHF
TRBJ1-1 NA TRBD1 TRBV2 TGTGCCACGTCCTCAGACAGGGGTGGGGTTCAAGCTTTCTTT CATSSDRGGVQAFF
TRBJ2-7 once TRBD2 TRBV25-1 TGTGCCAGCAGTGGCACTAGCGGGTTCTACGAGCAGTACTTC CASSGTSGFYEQYF
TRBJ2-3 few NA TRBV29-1 TGCAGCGTTCGGTCCTACACAGATACGCAGTATTTT CSVRSYTDTQYF
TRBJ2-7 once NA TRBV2 TGTGCCACTTGGGGGGGCATCTACGAGCAGTACTTC CATWGGIYEQYF
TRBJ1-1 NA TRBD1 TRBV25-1 TGTGCCAGCTCAAGTGTGGGACAGGGTGTCACTGAAGCTTTCTTT CASSSVGQGVTEAFF
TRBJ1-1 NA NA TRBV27 TGTGCCAGCAGTTTATTACCCTTTGGGAACACTGAAGCTTTCTTT CASSLLPFGNTEAFF
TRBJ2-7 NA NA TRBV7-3 TGTGCCAGCAGCTTAGAAGGAGGAACAACCTACGAGCAGTACTTC CASSLEGGTTYEQYF
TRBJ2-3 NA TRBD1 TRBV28 TGTGCCAGCAGTATCTCTCAGGGGGCTGGGACGCAGTATTTT CASSISQGAGTQYF
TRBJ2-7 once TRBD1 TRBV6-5 TGTGCCAGCAGGAGACCGGGACAGGGCTACGAGCAGTACTTC CASRRPGQGYEQYF
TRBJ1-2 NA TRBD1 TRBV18 TGTGCCAGCTCACTCCGGACAGGCTATGGCTACACCTTC CASSLRTGYGYTF
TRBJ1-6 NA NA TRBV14 TGTGCCAGCAGCCAAGCAGACTTTGGCTTCTATAATTCACCCCTCCACTTT CASSQADFGFYNSPLHF
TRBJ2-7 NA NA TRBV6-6 TGTGCCAGCAGTTACGCAAGACACATCTACGAGCAGTACTTC CASSYARHIYEQYF
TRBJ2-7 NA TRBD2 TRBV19 TGTGCCAGTAGTATAGGTAGGTGGACTAGCGGGAGTTACGAGCAGTACTTC CASSIGRWTSGSYEQYF
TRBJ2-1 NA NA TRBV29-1 TGCAGCGTTCCTAGACAGAGCTCCTACAATGAGCAGTTCTTC CSVPRQSSYNEQFF
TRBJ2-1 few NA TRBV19 TGTGCCAGTAGCACCCCAGGATTTCAGCGGAATGAGCAGTTCTTC CASSTPGFQRNEQFF
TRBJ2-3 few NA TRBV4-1 TGCGCCAGCAGCCATTCTAGGGGGAGTGCAGATACGCAGTATTTT CASSHSRGSADTQYF
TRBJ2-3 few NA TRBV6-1 TGTGCCAGCATGAGGGGGGACAACACAGATACGCAGTATTTT CASMRGDNTDTQYF
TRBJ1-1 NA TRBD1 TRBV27 TGTGCCAGCAGCCGCGCGGGACAGGGGAACACTGAAGCTTTCTTT CASSRAGQGNTEAFF
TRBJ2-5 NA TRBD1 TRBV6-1 TGTGCCAGCAGCCCCGGCAGGGGGTCGACAGAGACCCAGTACTTC CASSPGRGSTETQYF
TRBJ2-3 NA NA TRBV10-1 TGCGCCAGCAGTGAGTCTGGCACAGATACGCAGTATTTT CASSESGTDTQYF
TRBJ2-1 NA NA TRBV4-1 TGCGCCAGCAGCCAAGTTTGGGGGGGCCAAAATGAGCAGTTCTTC CASSQVWGGQNEQFF
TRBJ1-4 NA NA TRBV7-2 TGTGCCAGCAGCCCGCAAGGGGCTCGGGCAACTAATGAAAAACTGTTTTTT CASSPQGARATNEKLFF
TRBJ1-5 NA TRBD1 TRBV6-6 TGTGCCAGCAGGGGAGAGGGACAGGGATACAATCAGCCCCAGCATTTT CASRGEGQGYNQPQHF
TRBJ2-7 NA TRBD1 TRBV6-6 TGTGCCAGCAGCTTCCGGGACAGGGGGTTCTACGAGCAGTACTTC CASSFRDRGFYEQYF
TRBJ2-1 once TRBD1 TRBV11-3 TGTGCCAGCAGCTTCGCCGGGACAGGCGGCAATGAGCAGTTCTTC CASSFAGTGGNEQFF
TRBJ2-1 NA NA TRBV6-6 TGTGCCAGCAGTTACCCCTTCGATGAGCAGTTCTTC CASSYPFDEQFF
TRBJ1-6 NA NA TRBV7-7 TGTGCTAGCAGCTTCCGAGGGTCTACTCGACGGTATAATTCACCCCTCCACTTT CASSFRGSTRRYNSPLHF
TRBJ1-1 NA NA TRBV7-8 TGTGCCAGCAGCACAGGGAGGGGAACTGAAGCTTTCTTT CASSTGRGTEAFF
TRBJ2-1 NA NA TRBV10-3 TGTGCCATCGGTAATGAGCAGTTCTTC CAIGNEQFF
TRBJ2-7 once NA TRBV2 TGTGCCAGCAGTGCTTCACTCTGGGACGGTCTAAACCTTGTCGGATACGAGCAGTACTTC CASSASLWDGLNLVGYEQYF
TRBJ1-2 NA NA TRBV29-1 TGCAGCGTGGACACTCGGGCAGGCTATGGCTACACCTTC CSVDTRAGYGYTF
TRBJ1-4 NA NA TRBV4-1 TGCGCCAGCAGCCAGATAGACAGGCAGGATGAAAAACTGTTTTTT CASSQIDRQDEKLFF
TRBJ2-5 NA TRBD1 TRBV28 TGTGCCAGCAGAGGGGGAGGGACAGGGTACCAAGAGACCCAGTACTTC CASRGGGTGYQETQYF
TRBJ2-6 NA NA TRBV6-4 TGTGCCAGCAGTGCCCCTTCAAAGCCTGGGGCCAACGTCCTGACTTTC CASSAPSKPGANVLTF
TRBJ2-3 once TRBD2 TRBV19 TGTGCCAGTAGTGGAGCGGGAGGGCCGGATACGCAGTATTTT CASSGAGGPDTQYF
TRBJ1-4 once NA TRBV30 TGTGCCTGGAGTGTAGGTTCGGGGTACAATGAAAAACTGTTTTTT CAWSVGSGYNEKLFF
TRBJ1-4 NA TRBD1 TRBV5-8 TGTGCCAGCAGCTTGAGCCGACAGGGGTTCGGGAGGAATGAAAAACTGTTTTTT CASSLSRQGFGRNEKLFF
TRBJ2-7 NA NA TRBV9 TGTGCCAGCAGCCCCAGGGCCCAGGGGAACTCCTACGAGCAGTACTTC CASSPRAQGNSYEQYF
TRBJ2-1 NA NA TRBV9 TGTGCCAGCAGCGTTCTCGGGACGCCGGACAATGAGCAGTTCTTC CASSVLGTPDNEQFF
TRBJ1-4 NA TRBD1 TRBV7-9 TGTGCCAGCAGCCCGGGACAGGGGGCGCATGAAAAACTGTTTTTT CASSPGQGAHEKLFF
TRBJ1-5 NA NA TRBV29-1 TGCAGCGTTGCCCAGGATCGCAATCAGCCCCAGCATTTT CSVAQDRNQPQHF
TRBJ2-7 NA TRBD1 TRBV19 TGTGCCAGTAGTATAGGACAGGGGACCTACGAGCAGTACTTC CASSIGQGTYEQYF
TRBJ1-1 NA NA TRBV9 TGTGCCAGCAGCCCCAGCGGGGCGGGAACTGAAGCTTTCTTT CASSPSGAGTEAFF
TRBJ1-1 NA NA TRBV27 TGTGCCAGCAGTTTTCCGGGGGTCCCGAACACTGAAGCTTTCTTT CASSFPGVPNTEAFF
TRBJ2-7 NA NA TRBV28 TGTGCCAGCAGTCCTCGATTTACAGAATTTAGGATCGAGCAGTACTTC CASSPRFTEFRIEQYF
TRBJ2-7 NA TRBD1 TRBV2 TGTGCCAGCAGTGAAAGTCCGGGACAGTACTCCTACGAGCAGTACTTC CASSESPGQYSYEQYF
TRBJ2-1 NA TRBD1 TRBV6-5 TGTGCCAGCAGTTACACCGGGACAGGGAAGGACAATGAGCAGTTCTTC CASSYTGTGKDNEQFF
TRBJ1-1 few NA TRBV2 TGTGCCAGCGTGGTGTCACAGGAGAACACTGAAGCTTTCTTT CASVVSQENTEAFF
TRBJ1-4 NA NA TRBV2 TGTGCCAGCAGTGGTCTGTTTAATGAAAAACTGTTTTTT CASSGLFNEKLFF
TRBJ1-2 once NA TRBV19 TGTGCCAGTAGTACGGCAGGAAGGTTTAACTATGGCTACACCTTC CASSTAGRFNYGYTF